The next 22 T cell receptor beta chains were all read from a single sample in a study of blood T cell repertoires in COVID-19. Only in-frame clones appear in the TCRdb table, and some are missing; sequencing was by immunoSEQ multiplex PCR. Of some 250,000 clones listed, roughly 87% were seen once; the top ten hold just over 7%. The sample consisted of peripheral blood. These receptors all stem from a man aged 55 to 70 who had recovered from COVID-19.

This clone was picked up a small number of times. The chain recombines TRBV7-2 with TRBJ2-7; 10 nucleotides line up with TRBD1. Germline-derived CDR1 and CDR2 are SGHTA and FQGNSA. V lost 3 bases, J lost 4 bases, and 3 bases stayed unmatched. This CDR3 spans 14 amino acids. The CDR3 spells CASSFGQGGYEQYF. CDR3 DNA: TGTGCCAGCAGCTTCGGACAGGGGGGGTACGAGCAGTACTTC.

Written as DNA, the CDR3 is TGTGCCAGTAGTATGGGGACAGGGGCCCATCAGCCCCAGCATTTT. Encoded protein: CASSMGTGAHQPQHF. The gene calls are TRBV19 and TRBJ1-5; 10 bases fit TRBD1. The CDR3 is 15 amino acids. V dropped 3 bases and J dropped 5; count of bases not matched to a gene: 4. The germline CDR1 and CDR2 sequences are LNHDA and SQIVND (reference sequence).

The CDR3 loop is CASSIASGYEQYV. CDR3 coding DNA: TGTGCCAGTAGTATAGCGTCCGGCTACGAGCAGTACGTC. The chain carries TRBV19 and TRBJ2-7; D gene uncertain. The germline gives CDR1 LNHDA, CDR2 SQIVND (reference sequence). The length of the CDR3 is 13 residues. Trimming took off 1 base at V and 3 bases at J, with 7 bases between the two ends.

J is TRBJ2-3 and V is TRBV4-2; the match to TRBD2 covers 9 bases. Germline CDR1 LGHNA, CDR2 YNFKEQ. V was pared by 4 bases and J by 5 bases, with 7 bases of the junction left unmatched. The CDR3 has 15 residues. The DNA of the CDR3 is TGTGCCAGCAGCCTAGCGGGTAGCGGGGGAGATACGCAGTATTTT. Its translation: CASSLAGSGGDTQYF.

V and J are TRBV4-1 and TRBJ2-7; no clear D gene. Trimming pared 0 bases from V and 3 bases from J, leaving 12 bases between. Per the germline V gene, CDR1 is MGHRA and CDR2 is YSYEKL. This CDR3 is built from 15 residues. The CDR3, as DNA: TGCGCCAGCAGCCAAGATCGAGAACTCATCTACGAGCAGTACTTC. Its protein product is CASSQDRELIYEQYF.

The rearrangement links TRBV29-1 to TRBJ2-3; D is uncertain. Per the germline V gene, CDR1 is SQVTM and CDR2 is ANQGSEA. The CDR3 length is 13 residues. Trimming removed 5 bases from V and 2 bases from J, with 11 bases in between. The DNA for the CDR3 is TGCAGCGTTTCAGGATCACTCACAGATACGCAGTATTTT. It encodes CSVSGSLTDTQYF.

The chain has TRBV3-1 (or the pseudogene TRBV3-2) and TRBJ1-2; weak D call: TRBD1 (6 bases). From germline, CDR1 is LGHDT and CDR2 YNNKEL (reference sequence). The ends were cut back, 2 bases at V and 14 bases at J, with 18 bases in the middle. The CDR3 sequence is 13 residues long. CDR3 residues: CASSQSLSTGQTF. CDR3 nucleotides: TGTGCCAGCAGCCAAAGCTTATCGACAGGCCAAACCTTC.

This clone was found a few times. This chain links TRBV5-1 with TRBJ1-4, with 7 bases fitting TRBD1. V lost 3 bases, J lost 12 bases, and 8 bases stayed unmatched. From germline, CDR1 is SGHRS and CDR2 YFSETQ. The CDR3 consists of 13 residues. The CDR3 sequence: CASSSQSQGELFF. The DNA of the CDR3 is TGCGCCAGCAGCTCGCAGAGTCAGGGGGAACTGTTTTTT.

The chain employs TRBV5-1 and TRBJ2-3, with a tentative D call TRBD1 (6 bases). The germline V gene encodes CDR1 SGHRS and CDR2 YFSETQ. The CDR3 loop spans 13 amino acids. V lost 4 bases and J 4 bases, leaving 10 bases between the germline ends. The CDR3 is CASSVRQADTQYF. The CDR3 DNA reads as TGCGCCAGCAGCGTACGACAGGCAGATACGCAGTATTTT.

The V call is TRBV6-5, the J call TRBJ2-7; D is perhaps TRBD2 (5 bases). V lost 8 bases to trimming and J lost 2 bases, with 13 bases between them. Looked up from germline, CDR1 is MNHEY and CDR2 is SVGAGI. The CDR3 extends over 13 amino acids. Here the CDR3 DNA reads TGTGCCAGCCGCGGACTCGGGGCCTACGAGCAGTACTTC. Translating it yields CASRGLGAYEQYF.

The rearrangement uses TRBV4-2 and TRBJ2-1, with 13 bases identical to TRBD2. The CDR3 sequence is 15 residues long. The germline V gene encodes CDR1 LGHNA and CDR2 YNFKEQ. Trimming cost V 5 bases and J 7 bases; bases outside gene matches: 5. Here the CDR3 DNA reads TGTGCCAGCAGCACTAGCGGGGGGGCCGGAAATGAGCAGTTCTTC. Translating it yields CASSTSGGAGNEQFF.

The V and J genes are TRBV28 and TRBJ2-3; 13 bases map to TRBD2. Looked up from germline, CDR1 is MDHEN and CDR2 is SYDVKM. V trimming: 11 bases; J trimming: 3 bases; junction bases outside the gene matches: 5. This CDR3 spans 14 amino acids. The CDR3 DNA reads TGTGCCGGGTCGACTAGCGGGGGGACAGATACGCAGTATTTT. This sequence encodes CAGSTSGGTDTQYF. Full variable domain (remainder filled in from reference TRBV28 and TRBJ2-3): DVKVTQSSRYLVKRTGEKVFLECVQDMDHENMFWYRQDPGLGLRLIYFSYDVKMKEKGDIPEGYSVSREKKERFSLILESASTNQTSMYLCAGSTSGGTDTQYFGPGTRLTVL.

This chain connects TRBV5-1 to TRBJ2-7; tentative D call: TRBD1 (6 bases). The germline V gene encodes CDR1 SGHRS and CDR2 YFSETQ. Trimming left V 0 bases short and J 3 bases short, with 13 bases between. The CDR3 length is 15 residues. CDR3 DNA sequence: TGCGCCAGCAGCTTGGGGACAGCTGATATCTACGAGCAGTACGTC. Amino acid sequence: CASSLGTADIYEQYV.

The J gene is TRBJ1-1, the V gene TRBV5-6, with 7 bases that match TRBD1. Germline V CDR1 and CDR2: SGHDT, YYEEEE. The CDR3 extends over 12 amino acids. V shed 4 bases and J 7 bases; nucleotides not matched to a gene: 4. CDR3 amino acids: CASSRTGIEAFF. For the CDR3, the DNA is TGTGCCAGCAGCCGGACAGGTATTGAAGCTTTCTTT.

The CDR3 spells CASSLQGGANYGYTF. CDR3 sequence (DNA): TGCGCCAGCAGCTTGCAAGGGGGCGCTAACTATGGCTACACCTTC. The J gene is TRBJ1-2, the V gene TRBV5-1, with 7 bases identical to TRBD1. CDR1 is SGHRS, CDR2 YFSETQ, per germline. The J segment lost 0 bases and the V segment lost 1 base, leaving 3 bases of the junction unmatched. The CDR3 runs to 15 residues.

The genes are TRBV3-1 (or the pseudogene TRBV3-2) and TRBJ2-6, with a tentative D call TRBD1 (6 bases). Germline assignment: CDR1 LGHDT and CDR2 YNNKEL (reference sequence). Trimming shortened V by 5 bases and J by 3 bases, and 17 bases separated the two germline ends. The CDR3 covers 17 residues. This CDR3 reads CASSTYLGAYGANVLTF. CDR3 sequence (DNA): TGTGCCAGCAGCACCTACCTGGGGGCGTATGGGGCCAACGTCCTGACTTTC.

The rearrangement uses TRBV7-2 and TRBJ2-7, with a weak D call TRBD1 (6 bases). With 5 bases removed from V and 2 bases from J, the gap between germline ends came to 16 bases. CDR1 SGHTA and CDR2 FQGNSA come from the germline V gene. This CDR3 contains 15 residues. The CDR3 here is CASSQDSRRTYEQYF. DNA for the CDR3: TGTGCCAGCAGCCAGGACAGTAGACGGACCTACGAGCAGTACTTC. The whole variable domain, filled in from reference TRBV7-2 and TRBJ2-7, reads GAGVSQSPSNKVTEKGKDVELRCDPISGHTALYWYRQSLGQGLEFLIYFQGNSAPDKSGLPSDRFSAERTGGSVSTLTIQRTQQEDSAVYLCASSQDSRRTYEQYFGPGTRLTVT.

The chain has TRBV5-8 and TRBJ2-1; 13 nucleotides line up with TRBD2. Germline V lookup: CDR1 SGHTS, CDR2 YDEGEE. CDR3 size: 16 residues. With 1 base clipped from V and 9 bases from J, the junction kept 7 bases outside the gene matches. DNA for the CDR3: TGTGCCAGCAGCTTGCGAACTAGCGGGGGGGCCACTGAGCAGTTCTTC. This encodes CASSLRTSGGATEQFF.

Details on this clone: The same CDR3 also results from other DNA sequences found in this sample. This sequence joins TRBV5-1 and TRBJ1-6, with D possibly TRBD1 on 5 matching bases. This CDR3 contains 16 residues. Germline V CDR1 and CDR2: SGHRS, YFSETQ. V shed 0 bases and J shed 6 bases, with 13 bases lying between them. CDR3 DNA: TGCGCCAGCAGCTTGGCCCCCGGGGGTGGTAATTCACCCCTCCACTTT. Encoded protein: CASSLAPGGGNSPLHF. The full variable domain, with the rest looked up from reference TRBV5-1 and TRBJ1-6, is KAGVTQTPRYLIKTRGQQVTLSCSPISGHRSVSWYQQTPGQGLQFLFEYFSETQRNKGNFPGRFSGRQFSNSRSEMNVSTLELGDSALYLCASSLAPGGGNSPLHFGNGTRLTVT.

The chain joins TRBV6-6 to TRBJ2-7; 9 nucleotides align to TRBD1. The CDR3 runs 14 residues. CDR1 is MNHNY, CDR2 SVGAGI, per germline (reference sequence). The trim removed 4 bases at V and 7 bases at J, leaving 8 bases unmatched. CDR3 DNA: TGTGCCAGCAGTTCGGACAGGGGTCGGAGTGAGCAGTACTTC. It yields the protein CASSSDRGRSEQYF.

J is TRBJ1-4 and V is TRBV5-1; the D gene is possibly TRBD1 (5 bases). Trimming pared 6 bases from V and 7 bases from J, leaving 25 bases between. The length of the CDR3 is 17 residues. Germline-derived CDR1 and CDR2 are SGHRS and YFSETQ. The CDR3 DNA reads as TGCGCCAGCACCTATGCGGGAGGCGCGGGGGAGAGTGAAAAACTGTTTTTT. It yields the protein CASTYAGGAGESEKLFF.

This clone was seen only once. The chain couples TRBV11-2 to TRBJ2-3, with 8 positions matching TRBD2. Trimming cost V 4 bases and J 1 base; bases outside gene matches: 7. Germline V lookup: CDR1 SGHAT, CDR2 FQNNGV. The CDR3 loop spans 16 amino acids. This CDR3 is CASSSGRGGGTDTQYF. As DNA, the CDR3 is TGTGCCAGCAGCTCGGGTCGGGGGGGCGGCACAGATACGCAGTATTTT. Full variable domain (rest looked up from reference TRBV11-2 and TRBJ2-3): EAGVAQSPRYKIIEKRQSVAFWCNPISGHATLYWYQQILGQGPKLLIQFQNNGVVDDSQLPKDRFSAERLKGVDSTLKIQPAKLEDSAVYLCASSSGRGGGTDTQYFGPGTRLTVL.